This TCR beta chain was recovered during a study of a mutant IDH1 vaccine in newly diagnosed glioma. Study as a whole: Prior therapy was radiotherapy, temozolomide, or both; most received both. Week 35 held visit V12, while week 47 held visit V13.

Regarding this clone: The antigen remains unidentified.

In germline, CDR1 is LGHNA, CDR2 YSLEER. V lost 2 bases and J 3 bases, leaving 17 bases between the germline ends. The CDR3 has 16 amino acids. Method: immunoSEQ multiplex PCR; TCRdb's copy keeps in-frame clones and lacks some. The data contain about 83,000 clones, over 75% of them seen just once; the ten biggest clones take up approximately 5.4%. Time point in this sample: week 47, end of study. Doses comprised 300 ug of mutant IDH1 20-mer peptide each, plus topical imiquimod. Newly diagnosed WHO grade 3 or 4 IDH1-mutant, ATRX-lost astrocytomas were identified in the donors. Study outcomes and limitations: Vaccination induced immune responses in 93.3% of patients.

The source was PBMCs, collected from a glioma patient whose treatment included an IDH1 peptide vaccine. This receptor was obtained from a middle-aged man with glioma. V gene TRBV4-3 combines with J gene TRBJ2-7, with D tentatively TRBD2 (6 bases). As DNA, the CDR3 is TGCGCCAGCAGCCAATCCCGGGGGTCGTGGGGCTACGAGCAGTACTTC. It yields the protein CASSQSRGSWGYEQYF.